A selection of T cell receptor beta chains follows, all from one sample in a study of blood T cells in healthy people across ages. TCRdb used MiXCR to reprocess the 5' RACE reads, holding one entry per CDR3 protein. The sample lists more than 1,400,000 distinct CDR3 sequences, roughly 40% seen once, with roughly 8.2% in the top ten. Sequenced input: blood. The receptors stem from a woman in her late teens or twenties in good health. The CDR3 runs from the conserved cysteine through the conserved F or W. A D gene is named only where the DNA matches it firmly. Clone size is given for some rows only: seen once, a few or many times, or a class if the clone is expanded.

D gene: -
V gene: TRBV28
J gene: TRBJ1-1
clone size: -
CDR3 DNA: TGTGCCGCATGCGGGAGAGGGTACACTGAAGCTTTCTTT
CDR3 protein: CAACGRGYTEAFF

D gene: -
V gene: TRBV6-1
J gene: TRBJ2-7
clone size: few
CDR3 DNA: TGTGCCCGCGCTACCTACGAGCAGTACTTC
CDR3 protein: CARATYEQYF

D gene: -
V gene: TRBV5-1
J gene: TRBJ2-5
clone size: -
CDR3 DNA: TGCGCCACCAAGAGGGAGACCGTAGGGACCCAGTACTTC
CDR3 protein: CATKRETVGTQYF

D gene: TRBD1
V gene: TRBV10-3
J gene: TRBJ1-2
clone size: -
CDR3 DNA: TGTGCCATCAGTGAAGGGACAGGGGGCTTGTTTGGCTACACCTTC
CDR3 protein: CAISEGTGGLFGYTF

D gene: TRBD1
V gene: TRBV6-5
J gene: TRBJ1-5
clone size: -
CDR3 DNA: TGTGCCAGCAGTAGACCGACAGGGTCAAGCAATCAGCCCCAGCATTTT
CDR3 protein: CASSRPTGSSNQPQHF

D gene: -
V gene: TRBV20-1
J gene: TRBJ2-7
clone size: few
CDR3 DNA: TGCAGTGCTAGAGAGCAGGCAAGCTCCTACGAGCAGTACTTC
CDR3 protein: CSAREQASSYEQYF

D gene: TRBD1
V gene: TRBV15
J gene: TRBJ2-7
clone size: few
CDR3 DNA: TGTGCCACCAGCGGACAACCAGGGGGCTCCTACGAGCAGTACTTC
CDR3 protein: CATSGQPGGSYEQYF

D gene: -
V gene: TRBV3-1
J gene: TRBJ2-7
clone size: -
CDR3 DNA: TGTGCCACCTCGACTGGGACCTCCGAGCAGTACTTC
CDR3 protein: CATSTGTSEQYF

D gene: TRBD1
V gene: TRBV4-1
J gene: TRBJ2-3
clone size: -
CDR3 DNA: TGCGCCAGCAGCCAAGTTACAGGGGGACCCCCGAGCACAGATGCGCAGTATTTT
CDR3 protein: CASSQVTGGPPSTDAQYF

D gene: -
V gene: TRBV4-1
J gene: TRBJ1-1
clone size: -
CDR3 DNA: TGCGCCAGCAGCCAAGAGGAAACAGTGAACACTGAAGCTTTCTTT
CDR3 protein: CASSQEETVNTEAFF

D gene: TRBD1
V gene: TRBV25-1
J gene: TRBJ2-3
clone size: -
CDR3 DNA: TGTGCCAGCAGTGAACTTGACAGGGATCTGGATACGCAGTATTTT
CDR3 protein: CASSELDRDLDTQYF

D gene: TRBD2
V gene: TRBV9
J gene: TRBJ2-3
clone size: few
CDR3 DNA: TGTGCCAGCAGCGTAGACCGAGCGGGGCTCACAGATACGCAGTATTTT
CDR3 protein: CASSVDRAGLTDTQYF

D gene: -
V gene: TRBV7-9
J gene: TRBJ2-5
clone size: -
CDR3 DNA: TGTGCCAGCAGCCCCGTCGGACTTGGCCAAGAGACCCAGTACTTC
CDR3 protein: CASSPVGLGQETQYF

D gene: TRBD2
V gene: TRBV3-1
J gene: TRBJ2-3
clone size: few
CDR3 DNA: TGTGCCAGCAGCCAGGCTAGCGGGGCACGCGGAGATACGCAGTATTTT
CDR3 protein: CASSQASGARGDTQYF

D gene: -
V gene: TRBV20-1
J gene: TRBJ2-7
clone size: once
CDR3 DNA: TGCAGTGCTAGAGCGGTGGAGACCGAGCAGTACTTC
CDR3 protein: CSARAVETEQYF

D gene: TRBD1
V gene: TRBV6-5
J gene: TRBJ1-2
clone size: few
CDR3 DNA: TGTGCCAGCAGTGCGGACAGGGTCTATGGCTACACCTTC
CDR3 protein: CASSADRVYGYTF

D gene: -
V gene: TRBV20-1
J gene: TRBJ2-5
clone size: -
CDR3 DNA: TGCAGTGCTAACGCCCTTAGGGAAGGGCGTTTATGGGAGACCCAGTACTTC
CDR3 protein: CSANALREGRLWETQYF

D gene: TRBD1
V gene: TRBV27
J gene: TRBJ1-1
clone size: -
CDR3 DNA: TGTGCCAGCATGTCGACAGGGAGATTGGGCACTGAAGCTTTCTTT
CDR3 protein: CASMSTGRLGTEAFF

D gene: -
V gene: TRBV30
J gene: TRBJ1-6
clone size: few
CDR3 DNA: TGTGCCTGGAGTGTACAGTCACCCCTCCACTTT
CDR3 protein: CAWSVQSPLHF

D gene: -
V gene: TRBV29-1
J gene: TRBJ1-1
clone size: few
CDR3 DNA: TGCAGCGTTGATCCCTCAGAAGCTTTCTTT
CDR3 protein: CSVDPSEAFF

D gene: -
V gene: TRBV2
J gene: TRBJ2-3
clone size: -
CDR3 DNA: TGTGCCAGCAGTGACTTGATCAGCACAGATACGCGGTATTTT
CDR3 protein: CASSDLISTDTRYF

D gene: TRBD2
V gene: TRBV3-1
J gene: TRBJ2-7
clone size: -
CDR3 DNA: TGTGCCAGCAGCCCCCAGGGACTAGCTCTAGGGGAGCAGTACTTC
CDR3 protein: CASSPQGLALGEQYF

D gene: -
V gene: TRBV5-5
J gene: TRBJ1-2
clone size: -
CDR3 DNA: TGTGCCAGCAGCCTTGACCCGACAGCTATCAACTATGGCTACACCTTC
CDR3 protein: CASSLDPTAINYGYTF

D gene: TRBD2
V gene: TRBV27
J gene: TRBJ2-7
clone size: -
CDR3 DNA: TGTGCCAGCAGTTTACGGCTAGCGGGAGAATACGAGCAGTACTTC
CDR3 protein: CASSLRLAGEYEQYF

D gene: TRBD2
V gene: TRBV10-3
J gene: TRBJ2-1
clone size: -
CDR3 DNA: TGTGCCACTACGCTTGGCGGGGGGAGTTTCTACGAGCAGTTCTTC
CDR3 protein: CATTLGGGSFYEQFF

D gene: TRBD1
V gene: TRBV12-3/TRBV12-4
J gene: TRBJ2-6
clone size: -
CDR3 DNA: TGTGCCAGCAGTTTGGGACAGGACAGACTGACTTTC
CDR3 protein: CASSLGQDRLTF

D gene: -
V gene: TRBV14
J gene: TRBJ2-7
clone size: few
CDR3 DNA: TGTGCCAGCAGCCAAGTCCCGCTGAGGGGTTCCCGGGACGAGCAGTACTTC
CDR3 protein: CASSQVPLRGSRDEQYF

D gene: -
V gene: TRBV7-2
J gene: TRBJ2-3
clone size: -
CDR3 DNA: TGTGCCAGCAGCTCCTGGGTAGATGCGCAGTATTTT
CDR3 protein: CASSSWVDAQYF

D gene: -
V gene: TRBV6-1
J gene: TRBJ2-7
clone size: -
CDR3 DNA: TGTGCCAGCAGTGAAGTTGCAGGGTACTCCTACGAGCAGTACTTC
CDR3 protein: CASSEVAGYSYEQYF

D gene: -
V gene: TRBV9
J gene: TRBJ2-3
clone size: -
CDR3 DNA: TGTGCCAGCAGCGTAGCAGCCCCCCCAGATACGCAGTATTTT
CDR3 protein: CASSVAAPPDTQYF

D gene: TRBD2
V gene: TRBV11-3
J gene: TRBJ2-5
clone size: few
CDR3 DNA: TGTGCCAGCAGCTTATGGCATACAAAACTAGCGGGGGCCCAAGAGACCCAGTACTTC
CDR3 protein: CASSLWHTKLAGAQETQYF

D gene: -
V gene: TRBV19
J gene: TRBJ2-1
clone size: -
CDR3 DNA: TGTGCCAGTAGTTACGGACAGCTAAACAATGAGCAGTTCTTC
CDR3 protein: CASSYGQLNNEQFF

D gene: -
V gene: TRBV4-1
J gene: TRBJ1-5
clone size: -
CDR3 DNA: TGCGCCAGCAGCCAAGATACTGGGCAGCCCCAGCATTTT
CDR3 protein: CASSQDTGQPQHF

D gene: TRBD1
V gene: TRBV6-1
J gene: TRBJ1-2
clone size: few
CDR3 DNA: TGTGCCAGCAGTGAAGCGTACTCAGGGGGCGCTATCTATGGCTACACCTTC
CDR3 protein: CASSEAYSGGAIYGYTF

D gene: -
V gene: TRBV12-3/TRBV12-4
J gene: TRBJ2-5
clone size: -
CDR3 DNA: TGTACCAGCAGCCTCCCAGGGGGGGCTCAGTACTTC
CDR3 protein: CTSSLPGGAQYF

D gene: -
V gene: TRBV5-1
J gene: TRBJ2-7
clone size: -
CDR3 DNA: TGCGCCAGCAGCTTGGCCAGGAGGTACGAGCAGTACTTC
CDR3 protein: CASSLARRYEQYF

D gene: TRBD2
V gene: TRBV28
J gene: TRBJ2-7
clone size: -
CDR3 DNA: TGTGCCAGCAGTCAGGAAGGGACTAGCGGGGGGGTATTCTCCTACGAGCAGTACTTC
CDR3 protein: CASSQEGTSGGVFSYEQYF

D gene: -
V gene: TRBV2
J gene: TRBJ1-2
clone size: -
CDR3 DNA: TGTGCCAGCAGCACTGGACAGTTATATGGCTACACCTTC
CDR3 protein: CASSTGQLYGYTF

D gene: -
V gene: TRBV3-1
J gene: TRBJ2-4
clone size: few
CDR3 DNA: TGTGCCAGCAGCCCTGTCGCCGGGCTCGCTTTGGCCAAAAACATTCAGTACTTC
CDR3 protein: CASSPVAGLALAKNIQYF

D gene: -
V gene: TRBV12-3/TRBV12-4
J gene: TRBJ1-2
clone size: -
CDR3 DNA: TGTGCCAGCAGTTTACTCAGGGCTGACTATGGCTGCACCTTC
CDR3 protein: CASSLLRADYGCTF

D gene: -
V gene: TRBV12-3/TRBV12-4
J gene: TRBJ2-7
clone size: few
CDR3 DNA: TGTGCCAGCAGTTGGGTTAACAGACCCTACGAGCAGTACTTC
CDR3 protein: CASSWVNRPYEQYF

D gene: TRBD1
V gene: TRBV20-1
J gene: TRBJ1-1
clone size: -
CDR3 DNA: TGCAGTGCCCTCTACCGGGACAGGGGGCTGATTGCGGCGACTGAAGCTTTCTTT
CDR3 protein: CSALYRDRGLIAATEAFF

D gene: -
V gene: TRBV6-5
J gene: TRBJ1-2
clone size: -
CDR3 DNA: TGTGCCAGCGGCCGGCGAGGCGAGGTTGGCTATGGCTACACCTTC
CDR3 protein: CASGRRGEVGYGYTF

D gene: -
V gene: TRBV5-1
J gene: TRBJ1-1
clone size: -
CDR3 DNA: TGCGCCAGCAGCCCGGACGGGGTAGTGAGGGCTGAAGCTTTCTTT
CDR3 protein: CASSPDGVVRAEAFF

D gene: -
V gene: TRBV20-1
J gene: TRBJ1-2
clone size: few
CDR3 DNA: TGCAGTGCCACAGGATGGGGGGCAGGAGTCCGGTATGGCTACACCTTC
CDR3 protein: CSATGWGAGVRYGYTF

D gene: -
V gene: TRBV10-3
J gene: TRBJ2-3
clone size: few
CDR3 DNA: TGTGCCATCAGAGACTCCACAGATACGCAGTATTTT
CDR3 protein: CAIRDSTDTQYF

D gene: -
V gene: TRBV7-9
J gene: TRBJ2-1
clone size: -
CDR3 DNA: TGTGCCAGCAGCCGGGGCGGGAAGTCTGAGCAGTTCTTC
CDR3 protein: CASSRGGKSEQFF

D gene: -
V gene: TRBV20-1
J gene: TRBJ2-7
clone size: -
CDR3 DNA: TGCAGTGCTGGACGCGCTAGCAACGAGCAGTACTTC
CDR3 protein: CSAGRASNEQYF

D gene: -
V gene: TRBV21-1
J gene: TRBJ2-5
clone size: -
CDR3 DNA: TGTGCCAGCAGCGGACCGGGACGCTCTCAAGAGACCCAGTACTTC
CDR3 protein: CASSGPGRSQETQYF

D gene: TRBD2
V gene: TRBV13
J gene: TRBJ2-5
clone size: -
CDR3 DNA: TGTGCCAGCAGCTTAAGGACTAGCGGGAGTACACACAATGAGCAGTACTTC
CDR3 protein: CASSLRTSGSTHNEQYF

D gene: TRBD1
V gene: TRBV29-1
J gene: TRBJ1-2
clone size: few
CDR3 DNA: TGCAGCGTTGAAATCTGGACAGGGCGAGACTATGGCTACACCTTC
CDR3 protein: CSVEIWTGRDYGYTF

D gene: -
V gene: TRBV5-1
J gene: TRBJ2-1
clone size: -
CDR3 DNA: TGCGCCAGCAGCTTACCCATGGGGCGCTCCTACAATGAGCAGTTCTTC
CDR3 protein: CASSLPMGRSYNEQFF

D gene: TRBD2
V gene: TRBV5-1
J gene: TRBJ2-2
clone size: -
CDR3 DNA: TGCGCCAGCAGCTGGACTAGCGGGGCGAACACCGGGGAGCTGTTTTTT
CDR3 protein: CASSWTSGANTGELFF

D gene: TRBD1
V gene: TRBV6-6
J gene: TRBJ1-1
clone size: few
CDR3 DNA: TGTGCCAGCAGTTACATCCCAGGGGGAGTCAATGACACTGAAGCTTTCTTT
CDR3 protein: CASSYIPGGVNDTEAFF